Shown below are 8 T cell receptor beta chains from a single sample sequenced in a study of cytomegalovirus exposure and HLA in healthy donors. PCR amplification relied on 60 Vbeta primers (plus 13 Jbeta primers). This table comes from immunoSEQ multiplex PCR, and its TCRdb copy is limited to in-frame clones, with some not included. The table records 120,000 or so clones, over 65% of them present only once. Sequences were obtained from PBMCs. Receptors were obtained from a man aged 25 to 45 in good health and CMV-seronegative.

The J gene is TRBJ2-1, the V gene TRBV5-6; 14 bases are a match to TRBD2. The trim removed 3 bases at V and 8 bases at J, leaving 4 bases unmatched. Germline values: CDR1 SGHDT, CDR2 YYEEEE. The CDR3 extends over 15 amino acids. CDR3 residues: CASSSGLAGVYEQFF. CDR3 DNA: TGTGCCAGCAGCTCGGGACTAGCGGGAGTCTATGAGCAGTTCTTC.

J is TRBJ2-7 and V is TRBV11-2; D is uncertain. The CDR3 spans 12 residues. Trimming removed 3 bases from V and 3 bases from J, with 6 bases in between. CDR1 and CDR2 from the germline V gene are SGHAT and FQNNGV. CDR3 sequence: CASSFEFYEQYF. The CDR3 DNA is TGTGCCAGCAGCTTTGAGTTCTACGAGCAGTACTTC. Based on the CDR3 plus reference TRBV11-2 and TRBJ2-7, the full variable domain is EAGVAQSPRYKIIEKRQSVAFWCNPISGHATLYWYQQILGQGPKLLIQFQNNGVVDDSQLPKDRFSAERLKGVDSTLKIQPAKLEDSAVYLCASSFEFYEQYFGPGTRLTVT.

The chain joins TRBV7-2 to TRBJ1-2; possible D gene TRBD1, 5 bases. Germline loops: CDR1 SGHTA, CDR2 FQGNSA. The CDR3 is 12 residues long. Trimming took off 3 bases at V and 4 bases at J, with 6 bases between the two ends. CDR3 in DNA: TGTGCCAGCAGCTTGACAGCCTATGGCTACACCTTC. This encodes CASSLTAYGYTF.

The sample holds a few counts of this clone. DNA of the CDR3: TGTGCCAGCAGCCCCGGGGGGGCCGTGCCAGATACGCAGTATTTT. It is translated as CASSPGGAVPDTQYF. The chain recombines TRBV11-1 with TRBJ2-3, with 8 bases aligning to TRBD2. CDR1 and CDR2 (germline): SGHAT, FQDESV (reference sequence). V was pared by 5 bases and J by 4 bases, with 8 bases of the junction left unmatched. This CDR3 spans 15 amino acids.

The rearrangement links TRBV9 to TRBJ1-1, with TRBD1 identical over 11 bases. CDR1 is SGDLS, CDR2 YYNGEE, per germline. Trimming took 5 bases from V and 12 from J; bases not matched to a gene: 6. This CDR3 is 12 amino acids long. The CDR3 DNA follows: TGTGCCAGCAGAGGACAGGGGGCGTCGACTTTCTTT. Translated, it gives CASRGQGASTFF.

The rearrangement links TRBV29-1 to TRBJ2-5, with a possible D match to TRBD2 (6 bases). There are 12 residues in the CDR3. The ends were cut back, 8 bases at V and 5 bases at J, with 15 bases in the middle. The germline CDR1 and CDR2 sequences are SQVTM and ANQGSEA. CDR3 residues: CSFGRGGETQYF. CDR3 bases: TGCAGCTTCGGGCGGGGTGGGGAGACCCAGTACTTC.

The chain joins TRBV29-1 to TRBJ2-7; TRBD1 agrees at 9 bases. The CDR3 length is 16 residues. With V trimmed by 8 bases and J by 4 bases, 18 bases remained unmatched. Germline V gives CDR1 SQVTM, CDR2 ANQGSEA. CDR3 in DNA: TGCAGCACCACCCAAAACCCGGGACAGGGAACATACGAGCAGTACTTC. It codes for CSTTQNPGQGTYEQYF.

The chain recombines TRBV27 with TRBJ1-6; 8 nucleotides line up with TRBD1. V lost 4 bases and J lost 6; bases outside the gene matches: 5. The CDR3 has 15 amino acids. Germline loops: CDR1 MNHEY, CDR2 SMNVEV (reference sequence). The CDR3 DNA reads as TGTGCCAGCAGTTCCTCGGACAGGGTTAATTCACCCCTCCACTTT. Protein: CASSSSDRVNSPLHF.